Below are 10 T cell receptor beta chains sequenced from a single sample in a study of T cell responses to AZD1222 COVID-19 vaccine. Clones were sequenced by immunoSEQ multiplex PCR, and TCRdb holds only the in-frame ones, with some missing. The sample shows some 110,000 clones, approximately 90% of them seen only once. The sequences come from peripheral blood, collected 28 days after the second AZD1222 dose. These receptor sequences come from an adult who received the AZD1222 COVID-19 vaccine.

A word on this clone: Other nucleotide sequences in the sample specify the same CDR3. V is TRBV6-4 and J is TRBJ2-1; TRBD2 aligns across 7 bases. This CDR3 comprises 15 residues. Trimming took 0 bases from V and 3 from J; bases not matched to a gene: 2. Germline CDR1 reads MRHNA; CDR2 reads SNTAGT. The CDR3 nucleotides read TGTGCCAGCAGTGACTCCAGCGGGGACTACAATGAGCAGTTCTTC. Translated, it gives CASSDSSGDYNEQFF.

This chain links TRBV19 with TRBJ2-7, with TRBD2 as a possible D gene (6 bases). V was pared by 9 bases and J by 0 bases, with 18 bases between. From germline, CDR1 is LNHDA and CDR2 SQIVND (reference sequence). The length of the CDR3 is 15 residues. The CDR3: CASNPGEAGSYEQYF. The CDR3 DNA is TGTGCCAGCAACCCGGGGGAAGCTGGCTCCTACGAGCAGTACTTC. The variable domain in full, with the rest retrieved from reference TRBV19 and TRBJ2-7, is DGGITQSPKYLFRKEGQNVTLSCEQNLNHDAMYWYRQDPGQGLRLIYYSQIVNDFQKGDIAEGYSVSREKKESFPLTVTSAQKNPTAFYLCASNPGEAGSYEQYFGPGTRLTVT.

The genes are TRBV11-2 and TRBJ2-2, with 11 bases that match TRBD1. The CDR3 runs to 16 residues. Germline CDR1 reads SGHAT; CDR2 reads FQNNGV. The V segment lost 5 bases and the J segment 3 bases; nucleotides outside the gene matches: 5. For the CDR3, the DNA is TGTGCCAGCAGCCCGAGGACAGGGGGCTACACCGGGGAGCTGTTTTTT. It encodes CASSPRTGGYTGELFF.

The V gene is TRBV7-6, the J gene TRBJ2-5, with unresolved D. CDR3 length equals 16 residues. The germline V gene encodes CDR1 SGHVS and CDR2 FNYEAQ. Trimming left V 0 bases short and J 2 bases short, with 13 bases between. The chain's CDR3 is CASSLAGAVSQETQYF. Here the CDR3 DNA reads TGTGCCAGCAGCTTAGCTGGAGCAGTATCGCAAGAGACCCAGTACTTC.

The CDR3 sequence is CASSGSMNTEAFF. DNA for the CDR3: TGTGCCAGCTCAGGGTCCATGAACACTGAAGCTTTCTTT. The rearrangement uses TRBV6-4 and TRBJ1-1; D might be TRBD1 (5 bases). Per germline, CDR1 MRHNA and CDR2 SNTAGT. With 8 bases removed from V and 0 bases from J, the gap between germline ends came to 10 bases. The CDR3 contains 13 residues.

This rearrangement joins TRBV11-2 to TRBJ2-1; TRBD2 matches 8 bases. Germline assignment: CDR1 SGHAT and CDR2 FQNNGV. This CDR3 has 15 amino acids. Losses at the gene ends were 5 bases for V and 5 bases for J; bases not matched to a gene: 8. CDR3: CASSPGTRVDNEQFF. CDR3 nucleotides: TGTGCCAGCAGCCCCGGGACTAGGGTCGACAATGAGCAGTTCTTC.

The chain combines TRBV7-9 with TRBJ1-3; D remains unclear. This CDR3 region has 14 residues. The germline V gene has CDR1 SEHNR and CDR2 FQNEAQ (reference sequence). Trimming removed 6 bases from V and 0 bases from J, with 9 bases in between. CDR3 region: CASSNRSSGNTIYF. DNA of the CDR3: TGTGCCAGCAGTAACAGATCCTCTGGAAACACCATATATTTT.

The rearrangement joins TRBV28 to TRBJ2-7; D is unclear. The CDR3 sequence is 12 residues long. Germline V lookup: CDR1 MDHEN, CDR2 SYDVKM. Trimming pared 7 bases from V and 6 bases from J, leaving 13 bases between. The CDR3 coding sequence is TGTGCCAGCAATTTTCTAACGGGCGAGCAGTACTTC. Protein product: CASNFLTGEQYF.

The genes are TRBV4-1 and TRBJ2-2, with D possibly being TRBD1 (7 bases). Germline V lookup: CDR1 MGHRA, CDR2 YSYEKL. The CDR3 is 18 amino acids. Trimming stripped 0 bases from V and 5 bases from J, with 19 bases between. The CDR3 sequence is CASSQDGGGGMGTGELFF. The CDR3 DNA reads TGCGCCAGCAGCCAAGATGGAGGAGGGGGCATGGGAACCGGGGAGCTGTTTTTT.

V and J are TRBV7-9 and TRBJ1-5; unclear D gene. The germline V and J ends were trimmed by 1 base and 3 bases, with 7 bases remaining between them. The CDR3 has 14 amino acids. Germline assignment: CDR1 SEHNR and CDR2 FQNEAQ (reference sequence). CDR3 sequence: CASSLELDNQPQHF. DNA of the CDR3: TGTGCCAGCAGCTTAGAGTTAGACAATCAGCCCCAGCATTTT. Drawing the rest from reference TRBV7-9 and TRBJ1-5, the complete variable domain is DTGVSQNPRHKITKRGQNVTFRCDPISEHNRLYWYRQTLGQGPEFLTYFQNEAQLEKSRLLSDRFSAERPKGSFSTLEIQRTEQGDSAMYLCASSLELDNQPQHFGDGTRLSIL.